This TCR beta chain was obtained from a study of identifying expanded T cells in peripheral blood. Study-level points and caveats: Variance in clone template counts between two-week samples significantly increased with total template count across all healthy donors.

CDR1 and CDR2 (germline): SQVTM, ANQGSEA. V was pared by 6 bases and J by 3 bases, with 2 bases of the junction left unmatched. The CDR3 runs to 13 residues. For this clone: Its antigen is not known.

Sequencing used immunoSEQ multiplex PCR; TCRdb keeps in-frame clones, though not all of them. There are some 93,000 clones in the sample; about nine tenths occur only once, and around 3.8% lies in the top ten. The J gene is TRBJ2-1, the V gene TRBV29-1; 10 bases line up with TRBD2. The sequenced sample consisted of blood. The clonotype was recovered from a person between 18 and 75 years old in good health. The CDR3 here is CSVSGGDYNEQFF. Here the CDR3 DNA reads TGCAGCGTCAGCGGGGGGGACTACAATGAGCAGTTCTTC.